A selection of T cell receptor beta chains follows, all from one sample in a study of response to subunit inactivated influenza vaccine. One entry per CDR3 protein, called by TCRdb with MiXCR from the RT-PCR reads. This table holds hundreds of thousands of distinct CDR3 sequences, 14% found once. The sample consisted of PBMCs from blood, taken approximately 15 days before vaccination. The receptors shown here come from a man aged 50-59 years who received an inactivated influenza vaccine. Each CDR3 is given with its conserved first and last residue. Each record gives: CDR3 protein, CDR3 DNA, D gene, V gene, clone size, J gene. D genes are given only for firm matches. Clone size is not always given. Where it is, it says once, few, many or a class for expanded clones.

cdr3_aa: CASSSDFTDSSYNEQFF
cdr3_nt: TGTGCCAGCAGTTCCGACTTCACAGATTCCTCCTACAATGAGCAGTTCTTC
d_call: NA
v_call: TRBV6-2/TRBV6-3
clone_size: few
j_call: TRBJ2-1

cdr3_aa: CASSLEMAGGVEQFF
cdr3_nt: TGCGCCAGCAGCTTGGAAATGGCAGGGGGCGTTGAGCAGTTCTTC
d_call: TRBD1
v_call: TRBV5-1
clone_size: NA
j_call: TRBJ2-1

cdr3_aa: CASSTLRNTGELFF
cdr3_nt: TGTGCCAGCAGCACTCTTAGGAACACCGGGGAGCTGTTTTTT
d_call: NA
v_call: TRBV12-3/TRBV12-4
clone_size: few
j_call: TRBJ2-2

cdr3_aa: CSYVTSGYNEQFF
cdr3_nt: TGCAGCTACGTGACTAGCGGATACAATGAGCAGTTCTTC
d_call: TRBD2
v_call: TRBV29-1
clone_size: NA
j_call: TRBJ2-1

cdr3_aa: CASSLDRDNSPLHF
cdr3_nt: TGCGCCAGCAGCCTCGACAGGGATAATTCACCCCTCCACTTT
d_call: TRBD1
v_call: TRBV5-1
clone_size: NA
j_call: TRBJ1-6

cdr3_aa: CASSPRVAGGGNEQFF
cdr3_nt: TGCGCCAGCAGCCCCAGGGTAGCGGGAGGTGGGAATGAGCAGTTCTTC
d_call: TRBD2
v_call: TRBV5-1
clone_size: few
j_call: TRBJ2-1

cdr3_aa: CASSLAGIPEQYF
cdr3_nt: TGTGCCAGCAGCTTGGCCGGCATCCCTGAGCAGTACTTC
d_call: NA
v_call: TRBV5-6
clone_size: many
j_call: TRBJ2-7

cdr3_aa: CASSPAPGSGNTIYF
cdr3_nt: TGTGCCAGCAGCCCTGCGCCCGGGTCTGGAAACACCATATATTTT
d_call: NA
v_call: TRBV6-2/TRBV6-3
clone_size: NA
j_call: TRBJ1-3

cdr3_aa: CASSSTGQGNSPLHF
cdr3_nt: TGCGCCAGCAGCTCCACCGGACAGGGGAATTCACCCCTCCACTTT
d_call: TRBD1
v_call: TRBV5-1
clone_size: few
j_call: TRBJ1-6

cdr3_aa: CASSLPTGMKNIQYF
cdr3_nt: TGTGCCAGCAGTCTTCCCACAGGGATGAAAAACATTCAGTACTTC
d_call: NA
v_call: TRBV12-3/TRBV12-4
clone_size: few
j_call: TRBJ2-4

cdr3_aa: CAWNTYSNQPQHF
cdr3_nt: TGTGCCTGGAACACGTATAGCAATCAGCCCCAGCATTTT
d_call: NA
v_call: TRBV30
clone_size: NA
j_call: TRBJ1-5

cdr3_aa: CSARGRAGWQETQYF
cdr3_nt: TGCAGTGCTAGAGGGAGGGCGGGGTGGCAAGAGACCCAGTACTTC
d_call: NA
v_call: TRBV20-1
clone_size: few
j_call: TRBJ2-5

cdr3_aa: CASSFWQPSTDTQYF
cdr3_nt: TGTGCCAGCAGTTTTTGGCAGCCAAGCACAGATACGCAGTATTTT
d_call: NA
v_call: TRBV12-3/TRBV12-4
clone_size: few
j_call: TRBJ2-3

cdr3_aa: CSATARTGSNQPQHF
cdr3_nt: TGCAGTGCCACAGCACGCACGGGTAGCAATCAGCCCCAGCATTTT
d_call: NA
v_call: TRBV20-1
clone_size: NA
j_call: TRBJ1-5

cdr3_aa: CASSLVGDRVYNEQFF
cdr3_nt: TGTGCCAGCAGTTTAGTTGGGGACAGGGTATACAATGAGCAGTTCTTC
d_call: TRBD1
v_call: TRBV12-3/TRBV12-4
clone_size: NA
j_call: TRBJ2-1

cdr3_aa: CASGLVSYEQYF
cdr3_nt: TGTGCCAGCGGACTCGTCTCCTACGAGCAGTACTTC
d_call: NA
v_call: TRBV25-1
clone_size: NA
j_call: TRBJ2-7

cdr3_aa: CSARDSEVGISPLHF
cdr3_nt: TGCAGTGCTAGAGATTCGGAGGTTGGGATTTCACCCCTCCACTTT
d_call: NA
v_call: TRBV20-1
clone_size: NA
j_call: TRBJ1-6

cdr3_aa: CSALWGDGYTF
cdr3_nt: TGCAGTGCTCTATGGGGGGATGGCTACACCTTC
d_call: NA
v_call: TRBV20-1
clone_size: few
j_call: TRBJ1-2

cdr3_aa: CASSLSGRGSYEQYF
cdr3_nt: TGTGCCAGCAGTTTATCGGGCAGGGGCTCCTACGAGCAGTACTTC
d_call: NA
v_call: TRBV27
clone_size: many
j_call: TRBJ2-7

cdr3_aa: CASSHTGQGDSYEQYF
cdr3_nt: TGTGCCAGCAGTCACACCGGACAGGGGGACTCCTACGAGCAGTACTTC
d_call: TRBD1
v_call: TRBV7-9
clone_size: NA
j_call: TRBJ2-7

cdr3_aa: CASRNNKPQHF
cdr3_nt: TGTGCCAGCAGGAATAACAAGCCCCAGCATTTT
d_call: NA
v_call: TRBV25-1
clone_size: many
j_call: TRBJ1-5

cdr3_aa: CASNRQGVNEQFF
cdr3_nt: TGTGCCAGTAACCGACAGGGAGTTAATGAGCAGTTCTTC
d_call: TRBD1
v_call: TRBV19
clone_size: NA
j_call: TRBJ2-1

cdr3_aa: CASSSTTGLLGYEQYF
cdr3_nt: TGTGCCAGCAGCTCAACGACAGGCCTCCTTGGCTACGAGCAGTACTTC
d_call: NA
v_call: TRBV7-6
clone_size: few
j_call: TRBJ2-7

cdr3_aa: CSAPEGTVPRGYTF
cdr3_nt: TGCAGTGCCCCCGAGGGGACAGTACCCAGGGGCTACACCTTC
d_call: TRBD1
v_call: TRBV20-1
clone_size: few
j_call: TRBJ1-2

cdr3_aa: CASSSHANVLTF
cdr3_nt: TGTGCCAGCAGCTCGCACGCCAACGTCCTGACTTTC
d_call: NA
v_call: TRBV5-5
clone_size: NA
j_call: TRBJ2-6

cdr3_aa: CASSYLSLAGGSNEQFF
cdr3_nt: TGTGCCAGCAGTTACTTAAGCTTAGCGGGAGGGTCTAATGAGCAGTTCTTC
d_call: TRBD2
v_call: TRBV6-5
clone_size: NA
j_call: TRBJ2-1

cdr3_aa: CASSYRGDNQPQHF
cdr3_nt: TGTGCCAGCAGTTACCGGGGTGACAATCAGCCCCAGCATTTT
d_call: NA
v_call: TRBV6-2/TRBV6-3
clone_size: few
j_call: TRBJ1-5

cdr3_aa: CSASGSWSYEQYF
cdr3_nt: TGCAGTGCTAGCGGGAGTTGGTCCTACGAGCAGTACTTC
d_call: NA
v_call: TRBV20-1
clone_size: NA
j_call: TRBJ2-7

cdr3_aa: CASRGVGQLNEQFF
cdr3_nt: TGTGCCAGCAGGGGGGTCGGCCAGCTCAATGAGCAGTTCTTC
d_call: NA
v_call: TRBV7-6
clone_size: NA
j_call: TRBJ2-1

cdr3_aa: CAISEGPGAQETQYF
cdr3_nt: TGTGCCATCAGTGAGGGCCCTGGAGCGCAAGAGACCCAGTACTTC
d_call: NA
v_call: TRBV10-3
clone_size: few
j_call: TRBJ2-5

cdr3_aa: CASSMTGDPEKLFF
cdr3_nt: TGTGCCAGTAGTATGACAGGCGACCCCGAAAAACTGTTTTTT
d_call: NA
v_call: TRBV19
clone_size: few
j_call: TRBJ1-4

cdr3_aa: CASSSREINEQFF
cdr3_nt: TGTGCCAGCAGTTCTAGGGAGATCAATGAGCAGTTCTTC
d_call: NA
v_call: TRBV27
clone_size: NA
j_call: TRBJ2-1

cdr3_aa: CASSLRDRQHEKLFF
cdr3_nt: TGTGCCAGCAGCCTCCGGGACAGACAGCATGAAAAACTGTTTTTT
d_call: TRBD1
v_call: TRBV7-2
clone_size: few
j_call: TRBJ1-4

cdr3_aa: CASSWDRGRLETQYF
cdr3_nt: TGTGCCAGCAGTTGGGACAGGGGGCGCTTAGAGACCCAGTACTTC
d_call: TRBD1
v_call: TRBV6-5
clone_size: many
j_call: TRBJ2-5

cdr3_aa: CASRGADRLNNEQFF
cdr3_nt: TGTGCCAGCAGGGGAGCGGACAGGTTGAACAATGAGCAGTTCTTC
d_call: TRBD1
v_call: TRBV6-1
clone_size: NA
j_call: TRBJ2-1

cdr3_aa: CASSLDLLAGISYEQYF
cdr3_nt: TGTGCCAGCAGCTTAGATCTTCTCGCGGGGATATCCTACGAGCAGTACTTC
d_call: NA
v_call: TRBV11-2
clone_size: many
j_call: TRBJ2-7

cdr3_aa: CASRLAGPDTDTQYF
cdr3_nt: TGTGCCAGCAGATTAGCGGGGCCCGACACAGATACGCAGTATTTT
d_call: TRBD2
v_call: TRBV12-3/TRBV12-4
clone_size: NA
j_call: TRBJ2-3

cdr3_aa: CASSLQGRGTGELFF
cdr3_nt: TGCGCCAGCAGCTTGCAGGGGCGCGGCACCGGGGAGCTGTTTTTT
d_call: NA
v_call: TRBV5-1
clone_size: NA
j_call: TRBJ2-2

cdr3_aa: CASSKGQGATGELFF
cdr3_nt: TGTGCCAGCAGTAAAGGACAGGGGGCCACCGGGGAGCTGTTTTTT
d_call: TRBD1
v_call: TRBV28
clone_size: many
j_call: TRBJ2-2

cdr3_aa: CASSQDQTLVGADTQYF
cdr3_nt: TGTGCCAGCAGCCAAGATCAGACCTTGGTGGGGGCGGATACGCAGTATTTT
d_call: NA
v_call: TRBV14
clone_size: few
j_call: TRBJ2-3

cdr3_aa: CSVETGRSALWEQYF
cdr3_nt: TGCAGCGTTGAGACGGGCAGGTCGGCCCTCTGGGAGCAGTACTTC
d_call: NA
v_call: TRBV29-1
clone_size: NA
j_call: TRBJ2-7

cdr3_aa: CASSWGPGQGIGYTF
cdr3_nt: TGTGCCAGCAGTTGGGGCCCGGGACAGGGAATTGGCTACACCTTC
d_call: TRBD1
v_call: TRBV6-5
clone_size: few
j_call: TRBJ1-2

cdr3_aa: CASSSTSGRDNEQFF
cdr3_nt: TGCGCCAGCAGCTCGACTAGCGGGAGGGACAATGAGCAGTTCTTC
d_call: TRBD2
v_call: TRBV5-1
clone_size: NA
j_call: TRBJ2-1

cdr3_aa: CASSLYQGEAFF
cdr3_nt: TGTGCCAGCAGTTTGTATCAGGGAGAAGCTTTCTTT
d_call: NA
v_call: TRBV27
clone_size: few
j_call: TRBJ1-1

cdr3_aa: CASSRDRYTYEQYF
cdr3_nt: TGTGCCAGCAGTCGGGACAGATACACCTACGAGCAGTACTTC
d_call: TRBD1
v_call: TRBV2
clone_size: NA
j_call: TRBJ2-7

cdr3_aa: CASSFKGGWQETQYF
cdr3_nt: TGTGCCAGCAGTTTTAAGGGAGGTTGGCAAGAGACCCAGTACTTC
d_call: NA
v_call: TRBV28
clone_size: many
j_call: TRBJ2-5

cdr3_aa: CASSLNRVWMSGANVLTF
cdr3_nt: TGTGCCAGCAGTTTAAACAGGGTATGGATGTCTGGGGCCAACGTCCTGACTTTC
d_call: NA
v_call: TRBV12-3/TRBV12-4
clone_size: NA
j_call: TRBJ2-6

cdr3_aa: CASKFTGGYTGELFF
cdr3_nt: TGTGCCAGCAAATTTACAGGGGGATACACCGGGGAGCTGTTTTTT
d_call: TRBD1
v_call: TRBV12-3/TRBV12-4
clone_size: NA
j_call: TRBJ2-2

cdr3_aa: CSATFSVHNEEFF
cdr3_nt: TGCAGCGCCACGTTTTCAGTGCACAATGAGGAGTTCTTC
d_call: NA
v_call: TRBV29-1
clone_size: NA
j_call: TRBJ2-1

cdr3_aa: CSARSPTGFQETQYF
cdr3_nt: TGCAGTGCTAGGAGCCCCACGGGCTTCCAAGAGACCCAGTACTTC
d_call: NA
v_call: TRBV20-1
clone_size: NA
j_call: TRBJ2-5

cdr3_aa: CASSPGTSNTQYF
cdr3_nt: TGTGCCAGCAGCCCGGGGACTTCAAATACGCAGTATTTT
d_call: NA
v_call: TRBV14
clone_size: NA
j_call: TRBJ2-3

cdr3_aa: CASSQDRIVTGANVLTF
cdr3_nt: TGTGCCAGCAGCCAGGACAGGATCGTAACTGGGGCCAACGTCCTGACTTTC
d_call: TRBD1
v_call: TRBV12-3/TRBV12-4
clone_size: NA
j_call: TRBJ2-6

cdr3_aa: CASSLALGTGSGYTF
cdr3_nt: TGCGCCAGCAGCTTGGCCTTGGGGACAGGCAGTGGCTACACCTTC
d_call: TRBD1
v_call: TRBV5-1
clone_size: few
j_call: TRBJ1-2

cdr3_aa: CSVVRPSSYNEQFF
cdr3_nt: TGCAGCGTTGTTAGGCCAAGCTCCTACAATGAGCAGTTCTTC
d_call: NA
v_call: TRBV29-1
clone_size: many
j_call: TRBJ2-1

cdr3_aa: CASSLVAGSIYEQYF
cdr3_nt: TGTGCCAGCAGCCTGGTAGCGGGAAGCATCTACGAGCAGTACTTC
d_call: TRBD2
v_call: TRBV7-6
clone_size: NA
j_call: TRBJ2-7